This entry features one T cell receptor (beta chain) sequence. Its recognized antigen is unknown. No base qualities exist here, and no much larger clone lies one base off it. TCRbeta CDR3 regions were amplified from genomic DNA using the immunoSEQ Assay, a bias-controlled multiplex PCR. The study's processing was this. The number of nucleated cells in each sample was estimated from the amplification of reference gene primers within the assay. To quantify the absolute abundance of each unique TCRbeta CDR3 rearrangement, sequence reads were collapsed and filtered. For each sample, productive Simpson clonality was calculated as the square root of Simpson's diversity index over productive rearrangements. TCRdb holds this immuneACCESS table with in-frame rearrangements only. Some clones are missing; in checked studies, unresolved V genes explain under half, and the rest has no known cause. V, J and clone size are taken as reported in that table, and D and trimming were inferred from the DNA itself. This sample is represented by over 150,000 clones; around four fifths of them were singletons. Of the sample, 6.5% to 9.5% falls within the top ten clones.

The data stem from a study of blood T cell repertoires in COVID-19 (dated by TCRdb to 2019 to 2021). Looking at the study overall: Collaborator samples came from the United States, Italy and Spain and covered acute and convalescent phases of COVID-19. The repertoires were made available in a free public database intended to serve as a resource for research on the immune response to SARS-CoV-2. The sample metadata nearly always contained a de-identified subject ID, COVID-19 status, age in years and sex. Where HLA class I and class II types were available, the types were taken from metadata supplied by the sample provider, not from assay-based typing. Deeply sampled blood TCRbeta repertoires from subjects exposed to, actively infected with, or recovered from COVID-19 were included in the dataset. Samples were obtained from the ongoing ImmuneRACE study (first 160 participants) and from 950 to 1,500 subjects provided by 6 global collaborators. The material from the prospective study consisted of cDNA or gDNA derived from T cells, B-cell-depleted T cells, or PBMCs. Overall results and qualifications from the work: The quantity of clinical and demographic metadata differed by source and by participant and was supplied without curation.

One collaborating source in Seattle enrolled patients during active infection and followed them longitudinally through the course of disease. Collaborating institutions collected whole blood in K2EDTA tubes following their own protocols. For TCRbeta analysis, collaborator samples were shipped as frozen whole blood, as isolated PBMCs, or as DNA extracted from either sample type. There are 14 amino acids in the CDR3, from cysteine to phenylalanine inclusive. Only the CDR3 part of the read is kept: 42 bases, read in frame from the first base. V is reduced by 2 bases and J by 3 bases, leaving a spacing of 10 bases between them. The germline V gene provides CDR1 MNHEY and CDR2 SVGAGI.

The specimen was peripheral blood. This clonotype was obtained from an elderly woman with COVID-19, enrolled during active disease. The receptor chain draws on TRBV6-5 and TRBJ1-2; the D gene is perhaps TRBD1, from 6 matching bases. The DNA is TGTGCCAGCAGTTACCGTCAGGGGCACTATGGCTACACCTTC. It translates to CASSYRQGHYGYTF.